The subject of this entry is one T cell receptor (beta chain). Sequencing was at deep level. Sorted subsets were amplified in replicate PCRs using approximately 0.2 ug DNA, roughly 30,000 T cell genomes. The table came from immunoSEQ multiplex PCR; TCRdb's copy has only in-frame clones and leaves some out. The table has roughly 1,500,000 clones, about 98.5% seen once. The data derive from a study of shared clonotypes between healthy human individuals. This CDR3 spans 11 amino acids. Germline V gives CDR1 SQVTM, CDR2 ANQGSEA. Sequencing was done on a sample of naive CD4+ T cells sorted from blood. The sample's subset: CD45RA+ positively selected. This TCR was sampled from a man aged 25-45 years in good health. The chain has TRBV29-1 and TRBJ1-1, with D possibly being TRBD1 (5 bases). Written as DNA, the CDR3 is TGCAGTTTCAATAAGGGGACTGAAGCTTTCTTT. It encodes CSFNKGTEAFF.